This T cell receptor (beta chain) comes out of a study of blood T cell repertoires in COVID-19 (dated by TCRdb to 2018 to 2020). About the full investigation: Samples covering the acute and convalescent phases of COVID-19 were provided by collaborators in the United States, Italy and Spain. The material from the prospective study consisted of cDNA or gDNA derived from T cells, B-cell-depleted T cells, or PBMCs. Deeply sampled blood TCRbeta repertoires from subjects exposed to, actively infected with, or recovered from COVID-19 were included in the dataset. The repertoires were made available in a free public database intended to serve as a resource for research on the immune response to SARS-CoV-2. The samples were drawn from two sources: the first 160 participants of the ongoing ImmuneRACE study, and some 1,300 subjects contributed by 6 global collaborators. Nearly every sample came with metadata listing a de-identified subject ID, COVID-19 status, age in years and sex. Where available, HLA class I and class II types were obtained from metadata supplied by the sample provider rather than from assay-based typing. Overall study outcomes, separate from this receptor: The amount of clinical and demographic metadata varied by source and participant and was provided uncurated.

TCRbeta CDR3 regions were amplified from genomic DNA using the immunoSEQ Assay, a bias-controlled multiplex PCR. As for the authors' bioinformatics: The number of nucleated cells in each sample was estimated from the amplification of reference gene primers within the assay. To quantify the absolute abundance of each unique TCRbeta CDR3 rearrangement, sequence reads were collapsed and filtered. For each sample, productive Simpson clonality was calculated by taking the square root of Simpson's diversity index across productive rearrangements. Held by TCRdb, this immuneACCESS table contains in-frame sequences only and omits some clones. Under half of the omission traces to an unresolved V gene where checked; the cause of the rest is unknown. That table is the source of V, J and clone size, and D and trimming were worked out from the DNA. A total of some 150,000 clones appear in this sample, 82% of them only once. The ten biggest clones cover roughly 4% of the sample.

Whole blood was collected in K2EDTA tubes by collaborating institutions according to the institutions' own protocols. For TCRbeta analysis, collaborators shipped samples as frozen whole blood, isolated PBMCs, or DNA extracted from either of those sample types. Comment on this clone: Its cognate antigen has yet to be identified. Base qualities were left out, and no much larger clone turns up one base away.

The sequencing sample was made of peripheral blood. This receptor was obtained from a woman aged 80 or over with acute or convalescent COVID-19.

Here the CDR3 is given as CASSPIRGSSYNEQFF. The nucleotide sequence is given as TGTGCCAGCAGCCCCATCCGGGGGTCCTCCTACAATGAGCAGTTCTTC. The rearrangement joined TRBV11-2 to TRBJ2-1, and possibly TRBD2, on 6 matching bases. Inclusive of the bounding cysteine and phenylalanine, the CDR3 is 16 residues long. Only the CDR3 DNA is retained, 48 bases long and in frame from the first base. The germline V gene encodes CDR1 SGHAT and CDR2 FQNNGV. Trimming at the junction amounts to 5 bases on V and 0 bases on J, and the germline ends lie 14 bases apart.